This is a list of T cell receptor beta chains from one sample in a study of shared clonotypes between healthy human individuals. TCRdb's copy holds only in-frame clones and misses some; the assay was immunoSEQ multiplex PCR. The sample includes 2.3 million or so clones, more than 85% of them seen just once. Sequencing used naive CD4+ T cells from PBMCs. The receptors come from a man in his late teens or twenties in good health. Some clones in this sample may be carry-over from other donors' samples. The CDR3 runs from the conserved cysteine through the conserved F or W. A D gene is named only where the DNA matches it firmly. For some rows the clone size is stated as once, few or many, or as a class when expanded; others skip it.

D	J	V	size	CDR3	DNA
TRBD2	TRBJ2-7	TRBV7-9	.	CASSRGGPYEQYF	TGTGCCAGCAGCCGCGGGGGGCCCTACGAGCAGTACTTC
.	TRBJ1-6	TRBV4-3	.	CASSQGSRGESPLHF	TGCGCCAGCAGCCAAGGGAGCAGAGGGGAATCACCCCTCCACTTT
.	TRBJ2-7	TRBV29-1	.	CSVEEGTTSYEQYF	TGCAGCGTTGAAGAGGGCACGACGTCCTACGAGCAGTACTTC
.	TRBJ1-4	TRBV15	few	CATSRDQGKLFF	TGTGCCACCAGCAGAGATCAAGGAAAACTGTTTTTT
TRBD2	TRBJ2-5	TRBV10-3	.	CAISTRLAGVETQYF	TGTGCCATCAGTACTCGACTAGCGGGAGTTGAGACCCAGTACTTC
TRBD2	TRBJ2-5	TRBV7-9	.	CASSRRGSGRAVETQYF	TGTGCCAGCAGCCGGCGGGGTAGCGGGAGGGCCGTAGAGACCCAGTACTTC
.	TRBJ1-5	TRBV28	.	CASSLRGPSNQPQHF	TGTGCCAGCAGTCTCCGAGGTCCTAGCAATCAGCCCCAGCATTTT
TRBD2	TRBJ2-5	TRBV7-9	.	CASSVRLAGLGETQYF	TGTGCCAGCAGCGTTAGACTAGCGGGATTGGGTGAGACCCAGTACTTC
.	TRBJ2-7	TRBV2	.	CASSWTEGKYEQYF	TGTGCCAGCAGTTGGACAGAGGGCAAATACGAGCAGTACTTC
TRBD1	TRBJ1-1	TRBV6-1	.	CASKSRDRGIAEAFF	TGTGCCAGCAAGTCCCGGGACAGGGGAATCGCTGAAGCTTTCTTT
.	TRBJ1-2	TRBV6-6	.	CASSQRQLGGYTF	TGTGCCAGCAGTCAAAGACAATTAGGGGGCTACACCTTC
TRBD2	TRBJ2-7	TRBV27	.	CASRSPSSGSYEQYF	TGTGCCAGCAGATCTCCCTCTAGCGGGAGCTACGAGCAGTACTTC
.	TRBJ2-3	TRBV11-3	once	CASSPAASTDTQYF	TGTGCCAGCAGCCCAGCGGCTAGCACAGATACGCAGTATTTT
.	TRBJ1-1	TRBV5-8	.	CASSLGENTEAFF	TGTGCCAGCAGCTTGGGGGAGAACACTGAAGCTTTCTTT
.	TRBJ1-5	TRBV21-1	.	CASSARTVYSNQPQHF	TGTGCCAGCAGCGCACGCACAGTATATAGCAATCAGCCCCAGCATTTT
.	TRBJ1-2	TRBV2	.	CASTLRRVHGYTF	TGTGCCAGCACCCTTCGCAGGGTACATGGCTACACCTTC